The TCR beta chain under discussion was sequenced for a study of T cell responses to AZD1222 COVID-19 vaccine. Study observations and caveats: Among those given AZD1222, only five or six were seropositive at baseline. Spike-spanning, vaccine-associated CD4 TCRs were dominant at 160-218 and 743-854. Clonal diversity may have been underestimated in mostly white British donors.

About this clone: Its antigen is unidentified.

CDR1 and CDR2 (germline): MNHEY, SMNVEV (reference sequence). The CDR3 covers 15 residues. Trimming removed 6 bases from V and 6 bases from J; junction bases left unmatched: 10. Sequenced by immunoSEQ multiplex PCR; TCRdb stores in-frame clones only, minus some. This table has 120,000 or so clones, roughly 91% appearing once. V gene TRBV27 combines with J gene TRBJ1-5, with TRBD1 matching over 8 bases. This sequence originates from an adult in good health. The source was peripheral blood, collected on day 0 of MenACWY control vaccination. CDR3 residues: CASRPGQGGFQPQHF. In DNA form, the CDR3 reads TGTGCCAGCAGACCAGGACAGGGAGGTTTTCAGCCCCAGCATTTT.